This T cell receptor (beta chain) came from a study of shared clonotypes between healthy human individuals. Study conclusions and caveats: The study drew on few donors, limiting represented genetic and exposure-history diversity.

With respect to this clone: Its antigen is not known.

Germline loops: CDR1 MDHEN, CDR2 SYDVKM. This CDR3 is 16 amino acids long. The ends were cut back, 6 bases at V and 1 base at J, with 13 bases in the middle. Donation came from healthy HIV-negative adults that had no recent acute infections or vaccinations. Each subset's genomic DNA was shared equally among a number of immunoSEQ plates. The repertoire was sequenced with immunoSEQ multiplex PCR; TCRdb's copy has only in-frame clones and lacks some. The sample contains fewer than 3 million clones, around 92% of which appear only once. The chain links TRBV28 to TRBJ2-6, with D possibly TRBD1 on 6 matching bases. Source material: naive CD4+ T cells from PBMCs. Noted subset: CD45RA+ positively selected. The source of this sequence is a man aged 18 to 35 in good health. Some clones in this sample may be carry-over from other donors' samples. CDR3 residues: CASSPADSSGANVLTF. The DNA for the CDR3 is TGTGCCAGCAGCCCTGCGGACAGTTCTGGGGCCAACGTCCTGACTTTC.